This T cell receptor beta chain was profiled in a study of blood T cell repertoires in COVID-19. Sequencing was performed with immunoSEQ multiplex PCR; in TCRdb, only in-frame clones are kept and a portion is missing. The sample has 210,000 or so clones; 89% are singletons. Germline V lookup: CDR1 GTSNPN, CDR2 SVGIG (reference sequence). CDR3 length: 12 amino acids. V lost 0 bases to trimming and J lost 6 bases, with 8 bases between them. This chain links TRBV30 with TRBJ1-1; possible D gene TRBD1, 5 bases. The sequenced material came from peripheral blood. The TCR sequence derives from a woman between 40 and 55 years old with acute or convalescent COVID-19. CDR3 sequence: CAWSVRGAEAFF. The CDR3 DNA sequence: TGTGCCTGGAGTGTACGGGGGGCTGAAGCTTTCTTT.